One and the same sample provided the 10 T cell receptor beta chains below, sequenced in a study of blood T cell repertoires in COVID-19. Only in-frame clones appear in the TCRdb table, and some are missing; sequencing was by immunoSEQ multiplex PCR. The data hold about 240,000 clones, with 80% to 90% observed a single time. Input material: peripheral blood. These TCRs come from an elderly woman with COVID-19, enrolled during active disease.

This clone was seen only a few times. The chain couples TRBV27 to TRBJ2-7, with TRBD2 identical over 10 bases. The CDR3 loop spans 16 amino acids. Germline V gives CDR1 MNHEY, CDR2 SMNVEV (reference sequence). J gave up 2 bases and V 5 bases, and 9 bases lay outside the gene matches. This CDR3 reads CASSRLAGATPYEQYF. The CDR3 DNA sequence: TGTGCCAGCAGTCGACTAGCGGGTGCCACGCCCTACGAGCAGTACTTC.

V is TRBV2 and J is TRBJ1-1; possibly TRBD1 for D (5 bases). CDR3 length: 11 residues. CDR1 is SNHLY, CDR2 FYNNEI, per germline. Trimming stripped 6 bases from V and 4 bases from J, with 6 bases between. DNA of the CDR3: TGTGCCAGCAGGGGGGGCACTGAAGCTTTCTTT. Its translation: CASRGGTEAFF.

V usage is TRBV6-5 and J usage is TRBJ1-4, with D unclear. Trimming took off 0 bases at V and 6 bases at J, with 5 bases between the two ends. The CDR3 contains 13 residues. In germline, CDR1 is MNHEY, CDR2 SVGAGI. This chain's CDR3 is CASSYSSDEKLFF. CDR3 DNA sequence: TGTGCCAGCAGTTACTCGTCCGATGAAAAACTGTTTTTT.

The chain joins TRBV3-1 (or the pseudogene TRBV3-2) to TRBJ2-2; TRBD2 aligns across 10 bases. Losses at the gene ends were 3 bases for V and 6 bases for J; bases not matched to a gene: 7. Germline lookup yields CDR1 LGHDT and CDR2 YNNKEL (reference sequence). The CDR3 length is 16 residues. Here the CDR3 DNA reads TGTGCCAGCAGCCAGAAGCGGGGGGGAGACCCCGGGGAGCTGTTTTTT. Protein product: CASSQKRGGDPGELFF.

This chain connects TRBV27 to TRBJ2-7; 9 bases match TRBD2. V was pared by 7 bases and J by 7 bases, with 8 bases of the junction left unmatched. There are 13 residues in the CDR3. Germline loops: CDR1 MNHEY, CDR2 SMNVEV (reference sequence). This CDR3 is CASILRAGGEQYF. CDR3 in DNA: TGTGCCAGCATTCTTAGGGCGGGAGGGGAGCAGTACTTC.

This CDR3 reads CASSYREMNTEAFF. The CDR3 nucleotides are TGTGCCAGCAGCTACAGGGAGATGAACACTGAAGCTTTCTTT. V is TRBV7-2 and J is TRBJ1-1; D possibly corresponds to TRBD1 (6 bases). V dropped 4 bases and J dropped 0 bases, with 9 bases sitting between them. This CDR3 region has 14 residues. CDR1 is SGHTA and CDR2 is FQGNSA in the germline V gene.

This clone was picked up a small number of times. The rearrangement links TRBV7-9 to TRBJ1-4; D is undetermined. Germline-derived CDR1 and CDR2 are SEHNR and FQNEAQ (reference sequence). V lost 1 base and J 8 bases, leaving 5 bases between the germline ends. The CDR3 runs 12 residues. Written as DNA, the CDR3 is TGTGCCAGCAGCTTAGTGGGCGAAAAACTGTTTTTT. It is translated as CASSLVGEKLFF.

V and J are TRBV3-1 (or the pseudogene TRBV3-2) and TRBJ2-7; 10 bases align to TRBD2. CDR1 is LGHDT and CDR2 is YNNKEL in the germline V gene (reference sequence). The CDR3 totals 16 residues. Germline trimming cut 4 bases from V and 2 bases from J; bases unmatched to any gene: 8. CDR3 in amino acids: CASSPGEREGTYEQYF. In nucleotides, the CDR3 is TGTGCCAGCAGCCCGGGGGAGCGGGAGGGCACCTACGAGCAGTACTTC.

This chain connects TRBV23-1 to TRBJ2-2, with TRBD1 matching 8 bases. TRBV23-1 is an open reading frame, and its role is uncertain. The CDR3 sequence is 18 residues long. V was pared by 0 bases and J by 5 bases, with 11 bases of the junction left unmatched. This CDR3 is CASSQSGSGTGGTGELFF. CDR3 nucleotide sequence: TGCGCCAGCAGTCAATCTGGCTCGGGAACAGGGGGAACCGGGGAGCTGTTTTTT.

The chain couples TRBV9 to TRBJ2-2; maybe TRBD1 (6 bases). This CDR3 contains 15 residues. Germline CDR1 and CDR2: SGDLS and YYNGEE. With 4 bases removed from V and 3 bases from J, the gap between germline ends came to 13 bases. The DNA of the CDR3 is TGTGCCAGCAGCTTGAGGGGGTCCTACACCGGGGAGCTGTTTTTT. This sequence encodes CASSLRGSYTGELFF.